The 2 T cell receptor beta chains below were found in one sample sequenced in a study of cytomegalovirus exposure and HLA in healthy donors. Use of 60 Vbeta and 13 Jbeta primers characterized the PCR. Sequencing used immunoSEQ multiplex PCR; TCRdb keeps in-frame clones, though not all of them. The sample carries 75,000 to 80,000 clones, around 76% recorded once. The specimen sequenced was PBMCs. Every receptor here comes from a male donor in good health and CMV-seropositive.

This clone turned up a few times. The chain combines TRBV2 with TRBJ2-7; no firm D call. The V gene's germline CDR1 is SNHLY and CDR2 FYNNEI. V was shortened by 1 base and J by 5 bases, with 12 bases between the two germline ends. This CDR3 spans 14 amino acids. CDR3 sequence reads: CASSEDLGSHEQYF. The CDR3 bases are TGTGCCAGCAGTGAAGATCTGGGTAGCCACGAGCAGTACTTC.

The rearrangement uses TRBV5-8 and TRBJ2-2; D might be TRBD2 (5 bases). The CDR3 runs 16 residues. V was trimmed by 3 bases and J by 0 bases, leaving 12 bases between them. CDR1 and CDR2 from the germline V gene are SGHTS and YDEGEE. The CDR3 DNA is TGTGCCAGCAGCTCCGGGATCCACGCGAACACCGGGGAGCTGTTTTTT. Translation gives CASSSGIHANTGELFF.